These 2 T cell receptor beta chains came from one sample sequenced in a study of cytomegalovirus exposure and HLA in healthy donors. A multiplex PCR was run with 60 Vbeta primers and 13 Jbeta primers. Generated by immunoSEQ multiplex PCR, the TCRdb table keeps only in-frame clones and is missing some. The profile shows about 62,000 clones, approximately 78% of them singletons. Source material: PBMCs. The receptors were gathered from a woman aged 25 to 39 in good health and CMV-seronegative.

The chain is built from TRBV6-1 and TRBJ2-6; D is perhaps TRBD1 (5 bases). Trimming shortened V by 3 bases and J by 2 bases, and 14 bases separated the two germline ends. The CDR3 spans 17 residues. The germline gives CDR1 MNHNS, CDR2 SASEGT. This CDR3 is CASSDGRELPGANVLTF. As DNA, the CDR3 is TGTGCCAGCAGTGATGGCAGGGAATTACCTGGGGCCAACGTCCTGACTTTC.

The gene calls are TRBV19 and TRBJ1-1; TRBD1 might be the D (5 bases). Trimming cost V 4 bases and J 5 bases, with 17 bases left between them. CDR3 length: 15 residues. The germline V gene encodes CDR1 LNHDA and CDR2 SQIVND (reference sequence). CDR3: CASSSGMGRWTEAFF. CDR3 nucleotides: TGTGCCAGTAGTAGCGGCATGGGGCGGTGGACTGAAGCTTTCTTT.